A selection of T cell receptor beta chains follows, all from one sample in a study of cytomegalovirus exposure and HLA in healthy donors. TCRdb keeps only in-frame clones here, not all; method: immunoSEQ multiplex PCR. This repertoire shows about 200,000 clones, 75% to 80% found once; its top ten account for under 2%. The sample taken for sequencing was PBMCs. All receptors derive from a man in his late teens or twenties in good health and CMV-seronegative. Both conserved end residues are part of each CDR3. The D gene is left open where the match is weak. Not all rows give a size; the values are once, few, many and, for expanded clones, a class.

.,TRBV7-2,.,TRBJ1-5,CASRPGQLGNQPQHF,TGTGCCAGCAGACCCGGACAGTTGGGCAATCAGCCCCAGCATTTT
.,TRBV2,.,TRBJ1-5,CASSTYSNQPQHF,TGTGCCAGCAGTACCTATAGCAATCAGCCCCAGCATTTT
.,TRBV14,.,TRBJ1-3,CASSQAALQGAGNTIYF,TGTGCCAGCAGCCAAGCTGCCCTACAGGGAGCTGGAAACACCATATATTTT
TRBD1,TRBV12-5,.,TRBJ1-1,CASAKDRGNTEAFF,TGTGCTAGTGCCAAAGACAGGGGCAACACTGAAGCTTTCTTT
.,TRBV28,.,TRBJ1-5,CASSPSGLKGTHQPQHF,TGTGCCAGCAGTCCGTCCGGGCTTAAGGGGACACACCAGCCCCAGCATTTT
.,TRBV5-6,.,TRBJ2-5,CASSNQGQETQYF,TGTGCCAGCAGTAACCAGGGGCAAGAGACCCAGTACTTC
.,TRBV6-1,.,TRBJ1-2,CASSDYTGYYGYTF,TGTGCCAGCAGTGATTACACAGGGTACTATGGCTACACCTTC
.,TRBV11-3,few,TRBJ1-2,CASSLDGSGGSVGYTF,TGTGCCAGCAGCCTCGATGGTAGCGGGGGATCGGTCGGCTACACCTTC
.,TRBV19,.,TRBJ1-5,CASARQWGQPQHF,TGTGCCAGTGCCCGACAGTGGGGTCAGCCCCAGCATTTT
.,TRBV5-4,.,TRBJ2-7,CASSSFGGRVSYEQYF,TGTGCCAGCAGCTCTTTCGGGGGAAGGGTATCCTACGAGCAGTACTTC
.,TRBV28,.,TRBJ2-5,CASSLPAMETQYF,TGTGCCAGCAGTCTCCCTGCGATGGAGACCCAGTACTTC
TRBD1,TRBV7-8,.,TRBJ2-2,CASRPNRTGGIYGTGELFF,TGTGCCAGCAGACCCAATCGGACAGGGGGAATTTACGGCACCGGGGAGCTGTTTTTT
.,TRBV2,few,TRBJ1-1,CASSALLRVEAFF,TGTGCCAGCAGTGCGCTTCTCAGGGTTGAAGCTTTCTTT
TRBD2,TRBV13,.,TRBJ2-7,CASSSEGLAGEGEQYF,TGTGCCAGCAGCTCGGAGGGGCTAGCGGGGGAAGGCGAGCAGTACTTC
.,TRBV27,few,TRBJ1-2,CASSFGARQDNYGYTF,TGTGCCAGCAGTTTCGGGGCCCGACAGGACAACTATGGCTACACCTTC
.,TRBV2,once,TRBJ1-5,CASSEDGNSNQPQHF,TGTGCCAGCAGCGAGGACGGGAATAGCAATCAGCCCCAGCATTTT
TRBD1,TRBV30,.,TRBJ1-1,CAGTENTEAFF,TGTGCTGGGACAGAGAACACTGAAGCTTTCTTT
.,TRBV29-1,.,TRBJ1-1,CSVEGVDLRGNTEAFF,TGCAGCGTTGAAGGTGTGGACTTGCGGGGGAACACTGAAGCTTTCTTT
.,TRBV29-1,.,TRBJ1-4,CSVAQQGTNEKLFF,TGCAGCGTTGCCCAACAGGGAACTAATGAAAAACTGTTTTTT
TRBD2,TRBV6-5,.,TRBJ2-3,CASSSGGTQYF,TGTGCCAGCAGTTCGGGGGGTACGCAGTATTTT
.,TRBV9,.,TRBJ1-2,CASSVTSGGLEGYTF,TGTGCCAGCAGCGTCACCTCCGGAGGGTTGGAAGGCTACACCTTC
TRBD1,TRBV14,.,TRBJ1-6,CASSHKLRQGDNSPLHF,TGTGCCAGCAGCCACAAACTTCGACAGGGGGATAATTCACCCCTCCACTTT
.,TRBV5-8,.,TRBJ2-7,CASSFGQGTYEQYF,TGTGCCAGCAGCTTCGGGCAGGGGACCTACGAGCAGTACTTC
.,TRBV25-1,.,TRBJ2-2,CASRRTLANTGELFF,TGTGCCAGCAGGAGGACTCTAGCGAACACCGGGGAGCTGTTTTTT
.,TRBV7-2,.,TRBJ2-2,CASSSRRTHTGELFF,TGTGCCAGCAGCTCCCGGAGGACCCACACCGGGGAGCTGTTTTTT
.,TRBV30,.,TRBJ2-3,CAWSVGGASTDTQYF,TGTGCCTGGAGTGTAGGCGGAGCTAGCACAGATACGCAGTATTTT
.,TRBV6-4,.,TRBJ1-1,CASSDSHNTEAFF,TGTGCCAGCAGTGACTCCCATAACACTGAAGCTTTCTTT
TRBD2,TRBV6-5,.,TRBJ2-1,CASSPGTSGWNQFF,TGTGCCAGCAGTCCGGGGACTAGCGGGTGGAACCAGTTCTTC
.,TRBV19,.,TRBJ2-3,CASSIRGGTDTQYF,TGTGCCAGTAGTATCCGCGGCGGCACAGATACGCAGTATTTT
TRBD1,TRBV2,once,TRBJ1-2,CASSAVGRTGLHGYTF,TGTGCCAGCAGTGCGGTTGGAAGGACAGGGTTACATGGCTACACCTTC
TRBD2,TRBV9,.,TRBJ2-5,CASSAGTSGGTHVQETQYF,TGTGCCAGCAGCGCGGGGACTAGCGGGGGAACACATGTCCAAGAGACCCAGTACTTC